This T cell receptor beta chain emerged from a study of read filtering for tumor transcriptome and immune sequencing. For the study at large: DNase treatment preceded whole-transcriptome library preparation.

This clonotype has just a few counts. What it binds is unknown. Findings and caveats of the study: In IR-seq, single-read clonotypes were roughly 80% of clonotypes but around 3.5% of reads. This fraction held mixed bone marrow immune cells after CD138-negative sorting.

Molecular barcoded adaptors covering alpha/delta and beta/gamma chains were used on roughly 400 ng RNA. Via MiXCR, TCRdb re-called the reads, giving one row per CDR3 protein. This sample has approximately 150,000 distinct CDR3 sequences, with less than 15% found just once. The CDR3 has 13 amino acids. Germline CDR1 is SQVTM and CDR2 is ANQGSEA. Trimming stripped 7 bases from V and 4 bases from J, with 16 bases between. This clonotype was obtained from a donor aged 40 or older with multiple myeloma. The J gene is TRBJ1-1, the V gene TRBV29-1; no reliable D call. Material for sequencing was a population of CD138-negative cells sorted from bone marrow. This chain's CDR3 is CSGWTTGSTEAFF. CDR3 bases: TGCAGCGGGTGGACGACCGGGAGCACTGAAGCTTTCTTT.